A selection of T cell receptor beta chains follows, all from one sample in a study of T cell repertoires in cytomegalovirus infection. These TCRs are of unknown antigen specificity. TCRdb passed the reads through MiXCR, listing each CDR3 protein once. The data hold more than 35,000 distinct CDR3 sequences, with approximately 52% observed a single time. The sequencing used CD8+ T cells from cultured PBMCs, collected from culture after CMV antigen stimulation. These receptors all come from a human donor in good health (CMV status not recorded). Some clones in this sample may be carry-over from other donors' samples. Both conserved end residues are part of each CDR3. The order of the fields is V gene, J gene, D gene, clone size, CDR3 DNA, CDR3 protein. The D gene is left open where the match is weak. Size tells how often a clone was seen (once, few, many) or the class of an expanded clone, and some rows leave it out.

>TRBV6-2/TRBV6-3|TRBJ1-1|TRBD1|once
TGTGCCAGCACCAACAGGGGGCTTTCGAACACTGAAGCTTTCTTT
CASTNRGLSNTEAFF
>TRBV28|TRBJ2-7|TRBD2|-
TGTGCCAGCAGTTTTGGGAGGGGAGGGGCAGGAAAATACGAGCAGTACTTC
CASSFGRGGAGKYEQYF
>TRBV6-1|TRBJ2-1|TRBD2|-
TGTGCCAGCAGTGAAATTAGGACTAGCGGAACCTACAATGAGCAGTTCTTC
CASSEIRTSGTYNEQFF
>TRBV4-1|TRBJ2-2|-|few
TGCGCCAGCAGCCAGCCCCGACTAGGCGGGGAGCTGTTTTTT
CASSQPRLGGELFF
>TRBV28|TRBJ2-2|-|-
TGTGCCAGCAGCCTGACAGGGAACACCGGGGAGCTGTTTTTT
CASSLTGNTGELFF
>TRBV7-2|TRBJ2-1|-|few
TGTGCCAGCAGCTTAGCGCAGACTCTCGACTACAATGAGCAGTTCTTC
CASSLAQTLDYNEQFF
>TRBV15|TRBJ1-2|TRBD1|-
TGTGCCACCAAGGGAGGACAGGACTATGGCTACACCTTC
CATKGGQDYGYTF
>TRBV7-2|TRBJ2-3|-|-
TGTGCCAGCAGCTTAGGCCACGGATTCACAGATACGCAGTATTTT
CASSLGHGFTDTQYF
>TRBV7-9|TRBJ1-2|TRBD1|-
TGTGCCAGCAGCCCGCCCGACAGGGGTGATGGCTACACCTTC
CASSPPDRGDGYTF
>TRBV7-3|TRBJ2-3|TRBD2|-
TGTGCCAGCAGCTCCCTCATAGCGGGGGGGATTTCAGATACGCAGTATTTT
CASSSLIAGGISDTQYF
>TRBV7-6|TRBJ1-6|-|few
TGTGCCAGCAGCTTAGTGTACGGATCACCCCTCCACTTT
CASSLVYGSPLHF
>TRBV20-1|TRBJ2-7|TRBD2|few
TGCAGTACAACCGCCCATTCCATGGGGGAGCGGGGGAGCAACTCCTACGAGCAGTACTTC
CSTTAHSMGERGSNSYEQYF
>TRBV20-1|TRBJ1-4|-|-
TGCAGTGCTAGTGATCGGGGTTTTAATGAAAAACTGTTTTTT
CSASDRGFNEKLFF
>TRBV28|TRBJ2-5|-|few
TGTGCCAGCGGAACAGGGAGGAGAGAGACCCAGTACTTC
CASGTGRRETQYF
>TRBV5-1|TRBJ2-1|TRBD2|-
TGCGCCAGCAGCTCCCTAGCGGGAGTTAACAATGAGCAGTTCTTC
CASSSLAGVNNEQFF
>TRBV7-8|TRBJ1-1|-|-
TGTGCCAGCAGCTTAGTGGAGGGAGTGTCAGAAGCTTTCTTT
CASSLVEGVSEAFF
>TRBV6-1|TRBJ2-1|-|-
TGTGCCAGCAGTGAAATTAGCTGGGAGCAGTTCTTC
CASSEISWEQFF
>TRBV20-1|TRBJ2-7|-|-
TGCAGTGTCAAAATGACGATTTACGAGCAGTACTTC
CSVKMTIYEQYF
>TRBV20-1|TRBJ2-7|-|-
TGCAGTGCTAGAGATCTGTGGGGCGGCTCCTACGAGCAGTACTTC
CSARDLWGGSYEQYF
>TRBV7-8|TRBJ2-1|TRBD2|once
TGTGCCAGCAGCTTAGATCCCGGGACTAGCGGTACCAATGAGCAGTTCTTC
CASSLDPGTSGTNEQFF
>TRBV4-2|TRBJ2-5|-|-
TGTGCCAGCAGCCCCGCGGAAAGCGGGCAAGAGACCCAGTACTTC
CASSPAESGQETQYF
>TRBV6-6|TRBJ1-5|TRBD1|few
TGTGCCAGCAGTTACTCCCCCGGACAGGGGAGTCAGCCCCAGCATTTT
CASSYSPGQGSQPQHF
>TRBV27|TRBJ2-7|-|-
TGTGCCAGCAGTTTTAGAGGGGGCTCCTACGAGCAGTACTTC
CASSFRGGSYEQYF
>TRBV30|TRBJ1-4|-|-
TGTGCCTGGAGTGTACTTGGCTTGGGTAATGAAAAACTGTTTTTT
CAWSVLGLGNEKLFF
>TRBV11-2|TRBJ1-1|-|few
TGTGCCAGCAGCTTAGGTTACAGGCCGAACACTGAAGCTTTCTTT
CASSLGYRPNTEAFF
>TRBV11-2|TRBJ2-7|-|few
TGTGCCAGCAGCCCGGACCGAGACGAGCAGTACTTC
CASSPDRDEQYF
>TRBV4-1|TRBJ2-1|-|-
TGTGCCAGCAGCCGGGGGCGTCAGCAGTTCTTC
CASSRGRQQFF
>TRBV6-4|TRBJ1-1|-|-
TGTGCCAGCAGTGACGGCGGGGGAGAAGCTTTCTTT
CASSDGGGEAFF
>TRBV7-6|TRBJ2-4|TRBD2|few
TGTGCCAGCAGCCGGGAGCGGGGACTAGCCAAAAACATTCAGTACTTC
CASSRERGLAKNIQYF
>TRBV7-1|TRBJ2-7|TRBD2|once
TGTGCCAGCAGCGGGGAGGGAGGGACCTCCTACGAGCAGTACTTC
CASSGEGGTSYEQYF
>TRBV15|TRBJ2-1|TRBD2|-
TGTGCCACCAGCAGAGGACTAGCGGGAGACATCTCCTACAATGAGCAGTTCTTC
CATSRGLAGDISYNEQFF
>TRBV12-3/TRBV12-4|TRBJ1-4|TRBD1|-
TGTGCCAGCAGTCCTGGACAGGGGGCGCCCCCTGCAACTAATGAAAAACTGTTTTTT
CASSPGQGAPPATNEKLFF
>TRBV19|TRBJ2-5|-|few
TGTGCCAGTAGTATGCGGGTCGGCAGGGGGGCGCCAGAGACCCAGTACTTC
CASSMRVGRGAPETQYF
>TRBV4-1|TRBJ2-1|TRBD2|-
TGCGCCAGCAGCTTTCGAGCGGGGAGCTCCTACAATGAGCAGTTCTTC
CASSFRAGSSYNEQFF
>TRBV7-9|TRBJ1-4|-|few
TGTGCCAGCAGCCCAAAGCGGTCTAATGAAAAACTGTTTTTT
CASSPKRSNEKLFF